This T cell receptor beta chain was found in a study of shared clonotypes between healthy human individuals. Points on this clone: Its specificity is not known.

TCRdb keeps only in-frame clones here, not all; method: immunoSEQ multiplex PCR. Altogether approximately 2.3 million clones are present, about 92% being singletons, with the ten largest covering under 0.45%. Donors were healthy HIV-negative adults without recent acute infections or vaccinations. Each donor was a Caucasian adult residing in Nashville, Tennessee. Researchers partitioned CD4+ cells into CD45RA+ naive and CD45RA-negative memory subsets. The CDR3 runs 18 residues. The V gene end was trimmed by 0 bases and the J gene end by 5 bases; junction bases not matched to a gene: 7. Germline values: CDR1 SEHNR, CDR2 FQNEAQ (reference sequence). The study, taken as a whole, reports: Rarefaction gave evidence that sorted-subset sequencing remained incomplete despite large depth.

The specimen was naive CD4+ T cells from PBMCs. Subset: CD45RA+ positively selected. This receptor was identified in a man aged 18 to 35 in good health. Some clones in this sample may be carry-over from other donors' samples. This chain connects TRBV7-9 to TRBJ2-3; 14 positions agree with TRBD2. The DNA for the CDR3 is TGTGCCAGCAGCTTAGCTGGGACTAGCGGGAGTGATAAAGATACGCAGTATTTT. Protein sequence: CASSLAGTSGSDKDTQYF.